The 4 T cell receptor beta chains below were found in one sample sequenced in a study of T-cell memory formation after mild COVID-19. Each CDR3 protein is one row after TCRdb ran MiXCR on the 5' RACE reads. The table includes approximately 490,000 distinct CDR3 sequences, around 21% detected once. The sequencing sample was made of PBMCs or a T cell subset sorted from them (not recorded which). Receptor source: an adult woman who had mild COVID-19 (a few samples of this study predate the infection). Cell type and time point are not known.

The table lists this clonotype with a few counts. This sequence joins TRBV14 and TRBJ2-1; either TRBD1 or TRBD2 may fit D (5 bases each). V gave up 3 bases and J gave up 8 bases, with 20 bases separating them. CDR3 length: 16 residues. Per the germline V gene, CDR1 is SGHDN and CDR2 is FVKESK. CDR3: CASSQKKGTNFDEQFF. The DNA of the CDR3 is TGTGCCAGCAGCCAGAAGAAAGGGACCAACTTCGATGAGCAGTTCTTC. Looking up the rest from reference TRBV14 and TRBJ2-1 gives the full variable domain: EAGVTQFPSHSVIEKGQTVTLRCDPISGHDNLYWYRRVMGKEIKFLLHFVKESKQDESGMPNNRFLAERTGGTYSTLKVQPAELEDSGVYFCASSQKKGTNFDEQFFGPGTRLTVL.

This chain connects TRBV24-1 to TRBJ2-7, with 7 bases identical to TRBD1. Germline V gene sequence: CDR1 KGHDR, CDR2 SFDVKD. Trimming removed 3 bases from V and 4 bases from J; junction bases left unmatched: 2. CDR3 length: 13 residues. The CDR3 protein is CATSDQTGYEQYF. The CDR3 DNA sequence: TGTGCCACCAGTGATCAGACAGGGTACGAGCAGTACTTC.

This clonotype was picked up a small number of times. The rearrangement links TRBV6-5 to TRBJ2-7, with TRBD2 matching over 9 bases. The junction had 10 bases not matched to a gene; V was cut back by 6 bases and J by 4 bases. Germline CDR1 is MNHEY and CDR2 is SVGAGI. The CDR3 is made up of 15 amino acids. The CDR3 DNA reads TGTGCCAGCAGCCCGATAGCGGGAGTAAGGTACGAGCAGTACTTC. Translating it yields CASSPIAGVRYEQYF.

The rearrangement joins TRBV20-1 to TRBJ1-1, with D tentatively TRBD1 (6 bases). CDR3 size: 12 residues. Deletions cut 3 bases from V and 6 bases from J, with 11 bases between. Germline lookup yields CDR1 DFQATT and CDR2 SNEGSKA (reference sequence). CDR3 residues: CSASGTRAEAFF. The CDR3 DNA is TGCAGTGCTAGCGGGACAAGGGCTGAAGCTTTCTTT.